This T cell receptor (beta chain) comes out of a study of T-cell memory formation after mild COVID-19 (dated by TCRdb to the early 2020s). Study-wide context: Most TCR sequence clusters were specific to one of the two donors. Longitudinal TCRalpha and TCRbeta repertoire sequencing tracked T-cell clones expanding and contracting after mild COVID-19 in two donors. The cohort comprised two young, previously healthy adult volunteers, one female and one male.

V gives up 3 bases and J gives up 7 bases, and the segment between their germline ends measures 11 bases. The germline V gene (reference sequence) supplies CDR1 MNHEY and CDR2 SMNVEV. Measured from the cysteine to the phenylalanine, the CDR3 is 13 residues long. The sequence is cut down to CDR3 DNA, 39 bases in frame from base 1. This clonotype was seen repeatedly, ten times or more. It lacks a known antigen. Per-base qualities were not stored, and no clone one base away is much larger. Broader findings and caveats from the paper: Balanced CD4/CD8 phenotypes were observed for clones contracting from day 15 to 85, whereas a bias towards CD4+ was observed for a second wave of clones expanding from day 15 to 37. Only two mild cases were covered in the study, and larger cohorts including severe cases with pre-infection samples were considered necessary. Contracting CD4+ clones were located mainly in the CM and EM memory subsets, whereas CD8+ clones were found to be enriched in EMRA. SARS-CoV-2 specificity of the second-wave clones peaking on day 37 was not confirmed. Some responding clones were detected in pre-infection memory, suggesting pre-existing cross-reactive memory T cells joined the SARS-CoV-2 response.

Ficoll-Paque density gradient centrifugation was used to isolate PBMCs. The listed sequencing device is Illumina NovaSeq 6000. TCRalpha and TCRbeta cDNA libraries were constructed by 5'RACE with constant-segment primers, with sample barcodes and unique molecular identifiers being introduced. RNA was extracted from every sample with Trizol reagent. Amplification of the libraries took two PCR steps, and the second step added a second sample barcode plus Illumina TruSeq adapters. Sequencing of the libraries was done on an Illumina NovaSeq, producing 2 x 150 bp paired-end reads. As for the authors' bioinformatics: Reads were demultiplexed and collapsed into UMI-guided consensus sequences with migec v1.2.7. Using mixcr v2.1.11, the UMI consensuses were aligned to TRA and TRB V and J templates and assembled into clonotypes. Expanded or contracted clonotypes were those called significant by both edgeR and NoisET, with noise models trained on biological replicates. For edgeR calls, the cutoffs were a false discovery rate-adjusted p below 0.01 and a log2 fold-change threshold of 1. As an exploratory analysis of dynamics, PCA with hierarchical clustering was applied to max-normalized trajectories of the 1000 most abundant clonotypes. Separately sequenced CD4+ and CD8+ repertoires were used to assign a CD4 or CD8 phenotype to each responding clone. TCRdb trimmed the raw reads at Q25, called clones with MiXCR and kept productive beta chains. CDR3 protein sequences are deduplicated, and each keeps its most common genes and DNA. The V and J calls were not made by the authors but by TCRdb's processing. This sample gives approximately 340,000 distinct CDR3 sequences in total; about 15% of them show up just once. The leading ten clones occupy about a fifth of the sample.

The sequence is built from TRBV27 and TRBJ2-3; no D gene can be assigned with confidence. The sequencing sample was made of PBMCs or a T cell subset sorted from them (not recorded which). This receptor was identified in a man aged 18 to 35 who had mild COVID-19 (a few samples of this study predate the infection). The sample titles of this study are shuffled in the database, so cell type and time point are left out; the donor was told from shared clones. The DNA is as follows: TGTGCCAGCAGTTTGTCGGGCGGAAATACGCAGTATTTT. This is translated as CASSLSGGNTQYF.